This TCR beta chain was identified during a study of T cells in Graves' hyperthyroidism and ophthalmopathy. Whole-study results and caveats: Ophthalmopathy got predicted by the model a median approximately six months before its onset.

This clonotype was found many times. Antigen specificity is unknown. Patients aged 18 to 65 with hyperthyroidism were newly diagnosed, with duration under 2 months. Based on clinical symptoms, serum thyroxine and TRAb, thyroid ultrasound and orbital computed tomography, diagnoses were reached. Sampled blood dates from first hyperthyroidism diagnosis, and it precedes any ophthalmopathy symptoms. The J segment lost 8 bases and the V segment lost 3 bases, leaving 12 bases of the junction unmatched. Germline lookup yields CDR1 SNHLY and CDR2 FYNNEI. CDR3 length equals 17 residues. The investigators amplified TCR beta CDR3 regions from RNA transcripts. A first-round RT-PCR of the TCR CDR3 used the HTBI primer set. TCRdb independently ran MiXCR on the multiplex PCR reads; one entry per CDR3 protein. The data contain about 580,000 distinct CDR3 sequences, approximately 14% of them singletons.

Sequences were obtained from blood. The V and J genes are TRBV2 and TRBJ2-1; 11 nucleotides align to TRBD2. The sequence was collected from a woman aged 25 to 45 with Graves' hyperthyroidism that later progressed to Graves' ophthalmopathy. The CDR3: CASSDSRETSGEYEQFF. CDR3 bases: TGTGCCAGCAGTGATTCTAGGGAGACTAGCGGGGAGTATGAGCAGTTCTTC.